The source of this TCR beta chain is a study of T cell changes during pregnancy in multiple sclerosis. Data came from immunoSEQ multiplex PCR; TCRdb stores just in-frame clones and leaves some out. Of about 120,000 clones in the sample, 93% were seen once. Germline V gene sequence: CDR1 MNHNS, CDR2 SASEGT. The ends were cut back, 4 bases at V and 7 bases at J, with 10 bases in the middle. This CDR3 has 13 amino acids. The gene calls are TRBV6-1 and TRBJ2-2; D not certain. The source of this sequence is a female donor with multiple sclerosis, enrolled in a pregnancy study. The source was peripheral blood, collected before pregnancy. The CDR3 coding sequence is TGTGCCAGCAGTGCCCTAACGGTCGGGGAGCTGTTTTTT. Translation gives CASSALTVGELFF.